This is a list of T cell receptor beta chains from one sample in a study of shared clonotypes between healthy human individuals. Sequenced by immunoSEQ multiplex PCR; TCRdb stores in-frame clones only, minus some. The sample consists of 300,000 to 400,000 clones, 70% to 75% of them appearing once. Specimen: memory CD4+ T cells sorted from blood. All receptors come from a man in his thirties or forties in good health. CDR3s include the opening cysteine and the closing phenylalanine or tryptophan. A D gene is named only where the DNA matches it firmly. Clone sizes are given selectively: once, few, many, or a class where the clone is expanded.

V gene: TRBV4-1; clone size: -; D gene: TRBD2; J gene: TRBJ2-5; CDR3 DNA: TGCGCCAGCAGCCCCGGGGGGGACCCCAGCCGGGAGACCCAGTACTTC; CDR3 protein: CASSPGGDPSRETQYF
V gene: TRBV5-1; clone size: -; D gene: -; J gene: TRBJ2-7; CDR3 DNA: TGCGCCAGCAGCTTGGCGGGCGGCTACTCCTACGAGCAGTACTTC; CDR3 protein: CASSLAGGYSYEQYF
V gene: TRBV2; clone size: -; D gene: -; J gene: TRBJ2-5; CDR3 DNA: TGTGCCAGCAGTGCTAGCATAGGGTGGGAGACCCAGTACTTC; CDR3 protein: CASSASIGWETQYF
V gene: TRBV10-3; clone size: -; D gene: -; J gene: TRBJ2-7; CDR3 DNA: TGTGCCATCAGTAAGGACACCGTAAGCTCCTACGAGCAGTACTTC; CDR3 protein: CAISKDTVSSYEQYF
V gene: TRBV4-1; clone size: -; D gene: -; J gene: TRBJ2-3; CDR3 DNA: TGCGCCAGCAGCCGTCCCGACAGGAGTGGGAGCACAGATACGCAGTATTTT; CDR3 protein: CASSRPDRSGSTDTQYF
V gene: TRBV10-3; clone size: -; D gene: TRBD1; J gene: TRBJ2-2; CDR3 DNA: TGTGCCATCAGTTGGACAGGAGACACCGGGGAGCTGTTTTTT; CDR3 protein: CAISWTGDTGELFF
V gene: TRBV19; clone size: -; D gene: -; J gene: TRBJ2-1; CDR3 DNA: TGTGCCAGTAGTATAAAAGCCGGGACTGGTGACAATGAGCAGTTCTTC; CDR3 protein: CASSIKAGTGDNEQFF
V gene: TRBV6-1; clone size: once; D gene: TRBD1; J gene: TRBJ1-1; CDR3 DNA: TGTGCCAGCAGTGAAGAGGGACAGGGGGCAACTGAAGCTTTCTTT; CDR3 protein: CASSEEGQGATEAFF
V gene: TRBV5-1; clone size: -; D gene: TRBD1; J gene: TRBJ2-3; CDR3 DNA: TGCGCCAGCAGCAGACGCCCTGGACAGGAGACAGATACGCAGTATTTT; CDR3 protein: CASSRRPGQETDTQYF
V gene: TRBV9; clone size: few; D gene: TRBD1; J gene: TRBJ2-4; CDR3 DNA: TGTGCCAGCAGCGTAGGGATAGACAGGGAGAACATTCAGTACTTC; CDR3 protein: CASSVGIDRENIQYF
V gene: TRBV29-1; clone size: -; D gene: -; J gene: TRBJ1-1; CDR3 DNA: TGCAGCGCTGCTTCCGCAAAGAACACTGAAGCTTTCTTT; CDR3 protein: CSAASAKNTEAFF
V gene: TRBV18; clone size: -; D gene: -; J gene: TRBJ2-7; CDR3 DNA: TGTGCCAGCTCACCAACCGGGACTTCCTACGAGCAGTACTTC; CDR3 protein: CASSPTGTSYEQYF
V gene: TRBV14; clone size: once; D gene: TRBD2; J gene: TRBJ2-3; CDR3 DNA: TGTGCCAGCACCCTTCGACTAGCGGATACGCAGTATTTT; CDR3 protein: CASTLRLADTQYF
V gene: TRBV2; clone size: once; D gene: -; J gene: TRBJ2-6; CDR3 DNA: TGTGCCAGCAGTGATTCAGGCAGGGCAACTGCTGGGGCCAACGTCCTGACTTTC; CDR3 protein: CASSDSGRATAGANVLTF
V gene: TRBV6-5; clone size: -; D gene: TRBD2; J gene: TRBJ2-4; CDR3 DNA: TGTGCCAGCAGTTCTAGCGGGACTCTAGCCAAAAACATTCAGTACTTC; CDR3 protein: CASSSSGTLAKNIQYF
V gene: TRBV29-1; clone size: -; D gene: -; J gene: TRBJ1-2; CDR3 DNA: TGCAGCGTTGACTGGACAGTCACAACCTATGGCTACACCTTC; CDR3 protein: CSVDWTVTTYGYTF
V gene: TRBV11-1; clone size: -; D gene: TRBD2; J gene: TRBJ2-1; CDR3 DNA: TGTGCCAGCAGCTTAGAACTAGCGGGCGGGGAGCAGTTCTTC; CDR3 protein: CASSLELAGGEQFF
V gene: TRBV27; clone size: -; D gene: -; J gene: TRBJ2-6; CDR3 DNA: TGTGCCAGCAGTTCCTCTGGGGCCAACGTCCTGACTTTC; CDR3 protein: CASSSSGANVLTF
V gene: TRBV5-1; clone size: -; D gene: TRBD2; J gene: TRBJ2-7; CDR3 DNA: TGCGCCAGCAGCAAACAGACTAGCGGGGCGTACGAGCAGTACTTC; CDR3 protein: CASSKQTSGAYEQYF
V gene: TRBV28; clone size: few; D gene: TRBD2; J gene: TRBJ2-3; CDR3 DNA: TGTGCCAGCAGTTCTACAAGCGGGAGGACAGATACGCAGTATTTT; CDR3 protein: CASSSTSGRTDTQYF
V gene: TRBV15; clone size: -; D gene: -; J gene: TRBJ2-4; CDR3 DNA: TGTGCCACCAGCAGAGCCGCCCTAGCCAAAAACATTCAGTACTTC; CDR3 protein: CATSRAALAKNIQYF
V gene: TRBV14; clone size: -; D gene: TRBD1; J gene: TRBJ2-3; CDR3 DNA: TGTGCCAGCAGCCACTGGGCCCGGGACAGAATAGGGAAAGATACGCAGTATTTT; CDR3 protein: CASSHWARDRIGKDTQYF
V gene: TRBV19; clone size: few; D gene: -; J gene: TRBJ2-3; CDR3 DNA: TGTGCCAGTAGTTTTACGCCAGATACGCAGTATTTT; CDR3 protein: CASSFTPDTQYF
V gene: TRBV6-1; clone size: -; D gene: -; J gene: TRBJ2-3; CDR3 DNA: TGTGCCAGCACCTTGGCGCCCATCACAGATACGCAGTATTTT; CDR3 protein: CASTLAPITDTQYF
V gene: TRBV5-5; clone size: -; D gene: -; J gene: TRBJ2-7; CDR3 DNA: TGTGCCAGCAGCTACTACCGGGACTCGAGCTCCTACGAGCAGTACTTC; CDR3 protein: CASSYYRDSSSYEQYF
V gene: TRBV7-6; clone size: few; D gene: TRBD1; J gene: TRBJ2-2; CDR3 DNA: TGTGCCAGCAGCACCGGACAGGGCGTTAGGGCCGGGGAGCTGTTTTTT; CDR3 protein: CASSTGQGVRAGELFF
V gene: TRBV10-3; clone size: -; D gene: -; J gene: TRBJ2-1; CDR3 DNA: TGTGCCATCGGAGGGCTCCCGATTGAACAGGGGACGAGCTACAATGAGCAGTTCTTC; CDR3 protein: CAIGGLPIEQGTSYNEQFF
V gene: TRBV10-3; clone size: -; D gene: -; J gene: TRBJ2-1; CDR3 DNA: TGTGCCGGCAGTCCCGGGAGTTCCTACAATGAGCAGTTCTTC; CDR3 protein: CAGSPGSSYNEQFF
V gene: TRBV9; clone size: -; D gene: -; J gene: TRBJ2-5; CDR3 DNA: TGTGCCAGCAGCGTGAACTATTGGGAGACCCAGTACTTC; CDR3 protein: CASSVNYWETQYF
V gene: TRBV5-4; clone size: -; D gene: TRBD1; J gene: TRBJ2-7; CDR3 DNA: TGTGCCAGCAGCTTCTCTCGGGGACAGGGTTACGAGCAGTACTTC; CDR3 protein: CASSFSRGQGYEQYF
V gene: TRBV7-9; clone size: medium-sized; D gene: -; J gene: TRBJ1-5; CDR3 DNA: TGTGCCAGCAGCCCAGGGACGGGTAATCAGCCCCAGCATTTT; CDR3 protein: CASSPGTGNQPQHF
V gene: TRBV4-3; clone size: once; D gene: -; J gene: TRBJ2-6; CDR3 DNA: TGCGCCAGCAGCCAAGATTACAGGTACTCTGGGGCCAACGTCCTGACTTTC; CDR3 protein: CASSQDYRYSGANVLTF
V gene: TRBV18; clone size: -; D gene: TRBD1; J gene: TRBJ2-2; CDR3 DNA: TGTGCCAGCTCACCCCGACAGGGGGCTGACACCGGGGAGCTGTTTTTT; CDR3 protein: CASSPRQGADTGELFF
V gene: TRBV11-2; clone size: -; D gene: TRBD2; J gene: TRBJ2-5; CDR3 DNA: TGTGCCAGCAGCTCGCGGACTAGCGGGAGCGGGGAGACCCAGTACTTC; CDR3 protein: CASSSRTSGSGETQYF
V gene: TRBV11-2; clone size: once; D gene: -; J gene: TRBJ2-1; CDR3 DNA: TGTGCCAGCAGCTCCCCTCTCTCGGGAAACAATGAGCAGTTCTTC; CDR3 protein: CASSSPLSGNNEQFF
V gene: TRBV7-8; clone size: many; D gene: -; J gene: TRBJ2-3; CDR3 DNA: TGTGCCAGCAGCCGACAAGGTAGATCAGATACGCAGTATTTT; CDR3 protein: CASSRQGRSDTQYF
V gene: TRBV18; clone size: many; D gene: -; J gene: TRBJ1-2; CDR3 DNA: TGTGCCAGCTCACCACGGACCTCTGGGGGTGGTGGCTACACCTTC; CDR3 protein: CASSPRTSGGGGYTF
V gene: TRBV28; clone size: -; D gene: -; J gene: TRBJ2-2; CDR3 DNA: TGTGCCAGCAGTTTTACAAGAAACACCGGGGAGCTGTTTTTT; CDR3 protein: CASSFTRNTGELFF
V gene: TRBV18; clone size: -; D gene: -; J gene: TRBJ1-5; CDR3 DNA: TGTGCCAGCTCACCCGAGGCAGTTCGCAATCAGCCCCAGCATTTT; CDR3 protein: CASSPEAVRNQPQHF
V gene: TRBV6-5; clone size: -; D gene: -; J gene: TRBJ1-1; CDR3 DNA: TGTGCCAGCAGGAACGGCCTGATGAACACTGAAGCTTTCTTT; CDR3 protein: CASRNGLMNTEAFF
V gene: TRBV28; clone size: -; D gene: TRBD2; J gene: TRBJ2-7; CDR3 DNA: TGTGCCAGCGGACAGAGCGGGAGCTCCTACGAGCAGTACTTC; CDR3 protein: CASGQSGSSYEQYF
V gene: TRBV10-3; clone size: -; D gene: -; J gene: TRBJ1-5; CDR3 DNA: TGTGCCACCGGAACGGGGACCGGCAATCAGCCCCAGCATTTT; CDR3 protein: CATGTGTGNQPQHF
V gene: TRBV27; clone size: -; D gene: -; J gene: TRBJ2-7; CDR3 DNA: TGTGCCAGCAGTTCCACGTACGAGCAGTACTTC; CDR3 protein: CASSSTYEQYF
V gene: TRBV5-4; clone size: few; D gene: -; J gene: TRBJ2-3; CDR3 DNA: TGTGCCAGCAGCCCGCGAAACACAGATACGCAGTATTTT; CDR3 protein: CASSPRNTDTQYF
V gene: TRBV7-7; clone size: -; D gene: -; J gene: TRBJ2-5; CDR3 DNA: TGTGCTAGCAGGGAGGATGGCCTCTTAGGGACCCAGTACTTC; CDR3 protein: CASREDGLLGTQYF
V gene: TRBV7-9; clone size: -; D gene: TRBD2; J gene: TRBJ2-5; CDR3 DNA: TGTGCCAGCAGCCGTCGTCGTGGGACAGGACTAGCGGGAGTGGAGACCCAGTACTTC; CDR3 protein: CASSRRRGTGLAGVETQYF
V gene: TRBV27; clone size: once; D gene: -; J gene: TRBJ1-2; CDR3 DNA: TGTGCCAGCAGTTTATTTGGAGGGGAGGAGTATGGCTACACCTTC; CDR3 protein: CASSLFGGEEYGYTF
V gene: TRBV6-1; clone size: -; D gene: TRBD1; J gene: TRBJ2-7; CDR3 DNA: TGTGCCAGCAGAAAGACAGGGGGCAACGAGCAGTACTTC; CDR3 protein: CASRKTGGNEQYF
V gene: TRBV28; clone size: once; D gene: TRBD2; J gene: TRBJ2-5; CDR3 DNA: TGTGCCAGCAGTTCGACTAGCGTGACCCAGTACTTC; CDR3 protein: CASSSTSVTQYF
V gene: TRBV5-4; clone size: once; D gene: -; J gene: TRBJ1-1; CDR3 DNA: TGTGCCAGCAGCTTATGGGCGGAGGGCACTGAAGCTTTCTTT; CDR3 protein: CASSLWAEGTEAFF
V gene: TRBV14; clone size: few; D gene: TRBD2; J gene: TRBJ2-1; CDR3 DNA: TGTGCCAGCAGCAGCCTAGCGGGAGTAGTGAATGAGCAGTTCTTC; CDR3 protein: CASSSLAGVVNEQFF
V gene: TRBV6-1; clone size: -; D gene: -; J gene: TRBJ2-4; CDR3 DNA: TGTGCCAGCAGTGAAAAAGCAGGGACGGGGTATAACATTCAGTACTTC; CDR3 protein: CASSEKAGTGYNIQYF
V gene: TRBV4-3; clone size: few; D gene: TRBD1; J gene: TRBJ2-4; CDR3 DNA: TGCGCCAGCAGCCAAGACGGACAGGGTGGGGGAAACATTCAGTACTTC; CDR3 protein: CASSQDGQGGGNIQYF
V gene: TRBV5-1; clone size: -; D gene: -; J gene: TRBJ1-1; CDR3 DNA: TGCGCCAGCAGCATCAGGGGTTCCACTGAAGCTTTCTTT; CDR3 protein: CASSIRGSTEAFF
V gene: TRBV6-1; clone size: once; D gene: -; J gene: TRBJ2-7; CDR3 DNA: TGTGCCAGCAGTGAAGGACGGTGGGACGCCGAGCAGTACTTC; CDR3 protein: CASSEGRWDAEQYF
V gene: TRBV5-6; clone size: few; D gene: TRBD1; J gene: TRBJ1-6; CDR3 DNA: TGTGCCAGCAGCGGACGGACAGGGGCGGCCTCACCCCTCCACTTT; CDR3 protein: CASSGRTGAASPLHF
V gene: TRBV10-3; clone size: few; D gene: -; J gene: TRBJ1-1; CDR3 DNA: TGTGCCATCAGTGAGTCCGCCAGACAGAACACTGAAGCTTTCTTT; CDR3 protein: CAISESARQNTEAFF
V gene: TRBV25-1; clone size: -; D gene: -; J gene: TRBJ1-4; CDR3 DNA: TGTGCCAGCAGTGGGGGCGGATATAAACTGTTTTTT; CDR3 protein: CASSGGGYKLFF